Here is one T cell receptor (beta chain) with its context. The sample is drawn from a study of Ad26.COV2.S vaccination and SARS-CoV-2 variants. V lost 3 bases to trimming and J lost 4 bases, with 12 bases between them. The length of the CDR3 is 14 residues. From germline, CDR1 is SNHLY and CDR2 FYNNEI. As to treatment: about 20 received Ad26.COV2.S at low or high dose, single or two shots; 5 received placebo; per-sample allocation not given. Sampling was performed 63 days after the first vaccine or placebo injection. This vaccine is an Ad26 vector that expresses the Wuhan-strain SARS-CoV-2 spike. Here immunoSEQ multiplex PCR was the method, and the copy in TCRdb shows in-frame clones only, minus some. The sample shows about 350,000 clones, around 89% of them seen only once.

Sequencing was performed on peripheral blood, taken in a trial of Ad26.COV2.S vaccine versus placebo. The sequence was collected from a person aged 18-65 years who received the Ad26.COV2.S COVID-19 vaccine or a placebo. The gene calls are TRBV2 and TRBJ1-1, with D perhaps matching TRBD1 (5 bases). The CDR3 loop is CASSEAVGGTEAFF. The CDR3 bases are TGTGCCAGCAGTGAGGCGGTGGGGGGCACTGAAGCTTTCTTT.